The T cell receptor beta chain described here comes from a study of cytomegalovirus exposure and HLA in healthy donors. V shed 5 bases, J shed 8 bases, and the junction held 17 bases outside the gene matches. Germline CDR1 reads SGHTA; CDR2 reads FQGNSA. The CDR3 has 16 residues. This clone has only a few counts. Its antigen is undetermined. Study outcomes and limitations: According to a subsequent analysis, TCR clusters identified in the first cohort showed a tendency to co-occur across the approximately 120 validation repertoires. There were under 200 TCR beta chains listed as cytomegalovirus-associated. Rarity marked most TCR sequences, yet some public TCRs occurred in many donors.

Measured with immunoSEQ multiplex PCR; TCRdb has only the in-frame clones, and not every one. The repertoire holds approximately 120,000 clones, with almost 90% as singletons. While the first cohort had 700 or so subjects, the donors belonged to the separate validation cohort of 100 to 150 subjects. The chain employs TRBV7-2 and TRBJ1-2, with 7 positions matching TRBD1. Source material: PBMCs. This clonotype originated in a woman in her late teens or twenties in good health and CMV-seronegative. The CDR3 region is CASSQRQGGASGGYTF. CDR3 nucleotide sequence: TGTGCCAGCAGCCAACGGCAAGGGGGCGCGTCGGGCGGCTACACCTTC.